A single sample is the source of the 15 T cell receptor beta chains below, sequenced in a study of human T cells and chemical hapten exposure (dated by TCRdb to 2020 to 2023). The library relied on RACE. These reads were obtained on a NextSeq 500. TCRdb reworked the public reads: Q25 trimming with fastp, MiXCR clone assembly, productive beta chains retained. Every distinct CDR3 protein forms one entry, paired with its most common genes and DNA. This sample is represented by 55,000 to 80,000 distinct CDR3 sequences; more than 9.5% of them were singletons. Roughly 2.3% of the sample lies in the top ten. Reading the label with the study, this specimen's time point is: patch test 3, about 24 weeks after DPC sensitization. This sample's treatment or condition label indicates: therapeutic diphenylcyclopropenone sensitization with weekly scalp DPC. Here the sequenced sample was whole blood, taken in connection with sensitization to the hapten diphenylcyclopropenone (DPC). The receptor set was obtained from a woman aged 25 to 39 with alopecia areata. Some clones in this sample may be carry-over from other donors' samples.

This clonotype was picked up a small number of times. The genes are TRBV28 and TRBJ2-1, with D hard to call. Germline CDR1 and CDR2: MDHEN and SYDVKM. The CDR3 sequence is 14 residues long. V was trimmed by 4 bases and J by 3 bases, leaving 10 bases between them. The CDR3 protein is CASSWVWGYNEQFF. The CDR3 nucleotides are TGTGCCAGCAGTTGGGTTTGGGGCTACAATGAGCAGTTCTTC.

This clonotype was detected many times. The genes are TRBV12-3 or TRBV12-4 and TRBJ1-1, with D possibly TRBD1 on 6 matching bases. The CDR3 is 13 amino acids. V shed 1 base and J shed 7 bases, with 10 bases lying between them. The CDR3 loop reads CASSLGSQGEAFF. The CDR3 DNA reads TGTGCCAGCAGTTTAGGGTCACAGGGTGAAGCTTTCTTT.

There are many counts of this clonotype. The chain couples TRBV6-5 to TRBJ2-5; D remains unclear. The CDR3 runs to 13 residues. The germline CDR1 and CDR2 sequences are MNHEY and SVGAGI. V lost 6 bases and J lost 5, with 13 bases in between. CDR3 DNA: TGTGCCAGCAGGTCCTCGCCCCCGGAGACCCAGTACTTC. As protein: CASRSSPPETQYF.

The chain couples TRBV29-1 to TRBJ2-7, with 8 bases fitting TRBD1. Germline V gene sequence: CDR1 SQVTM, CDR2 ANQGSEA. The CDR3 runs 13 residues. Losses at the gene ends were 4 bases for V and 4 bases for J; bases not matched to a gene: 6. CDR3 coding DNA: TGCAGCGTTGCCAAAGGACAGGGTTACGAGCAGTACTTC. It translates to CSVAKGQGYEQYF.

The chain joins TRBV29-1 to TRBJ2-3; D may be TRBD2 (6 bases). Germline V gives CDR1 SQVTM, CDR2 ANQGSEA. The CDR3 is 14 residues long. V was pared by 0 bases and J by 1 base, with 8 bases between. CDR3 sequence reads: CSVEDGGGTDTQYF. The CDR3 DNA sequence: TGCAGCGTTGAAGATGGCGGGGGCACAGATACGCAGTATTTT.

The gene calls are TRBV28 and TRBJ1-2; perhaps TRBD1 as D (6 bases). Trimming shortened V by 4 bases and J by 5 bases, and 8 bases separated the two germline ends. This CDR3 spans 12 amino acids. Germline V CDR1 and CDR2: MDHEN, SYDVKM. The CDR3 DNA sequence: TGTGCCAGCAGTTCCGGGACATATGGCTACACCTTC. Its protein product is CASSSGTYGYTF.

This clonotype came up a few times. V is TRBV6-6 and J is TRBJ2-7, with D perhaps given as TRBD1 or TRBD2 (5 bases each). Trimming shortened V by 5 bases and J by 6 bases, and 20 bases separated the two germline ends. This CDR3 region has 15 residues. Germline V gene lookup returns CDR1 MNHNY and CDR2 SVGAGI (reference sequence). The CDR3 reads CASSATGTISVEQYF. The CDR3 DNA follows: TGTGCCAGCAGTGCTACCGGGACCATTTCTGTCGAGCAGTACTTC.

The rearrangement links TRBV4-2 to TRBJ2-1; D call uncertain. The germline CDR1 and CDR2 sequences are LGHNA and YNFKEQ. This CDR3 comprises 12 residues. V was shortened by 2 bases and J by 9 bases, with 8 bases between the two germline ends. The CDR3 loop is CASSQYLGEQFF. CDR3 nucleotides: TGTGCCAGCAGCCAATACCTCGGTGAGCAGTTCTTC.

The table lists this clonotype with many counts. The J gene is TRBJ2-1, the V gene TRBV7-3, with unresolved D. The CDR3 length is 13 residues. V shed 5 bases and J shed 6 bases, with 11 bases lying between them. The germline V gene has CDR1 SGHTA and CDR2 FQGTGA. The CDR3 region is CASSTSKGNEQFF. CDR3 nucleotide sequence: TGTGCCAGCAGCACCAGTAAGGGCAATGAGCAGTTCTTC.

The chain is built from TRBV19 and TRBJ2-3, with 7 bases lining up with TRBD2. The CDR3 contains 15 residues. V trimming: 7 bases; J trimming: 2 bases; junction bases outside the gene matches: 9. Germline V gene data show CDR1 as LNHDA and CDR2 as SQIVND (reference sequence). CDR3 in amino acids: CASTLSGVPTDTQYF. For the CDR3, the DNA is TGTGCCAGTACCCTCAGCGGGGTCCCCACAGATACGCAGTATTTT.

The chain uses TRBV6-5 and TRBJ1-1, with a tentative D call TRBD1 (6 bases). V dropped 7 bases and J dropped 5 bases, with 14 bases sitting between them. This CDR3 contains 13 residues. Germline V lookup: CDR1 MNHEY, CDR2 SVGAGI. The CDR3 is CASTPWGATEAFF. DNA of the CDR3: TGTGCCAGCACCCCGTGGGGGGCTACTGAAGCTTTCTTT.

The rearrangement links TRBV6-5 to TRBJ2-5; tentatively, D is TRBD2 (6 bases). Trimming removed 0 bases from V and 0 bases from J, with 11 bases in between. Germline V gene data show CDR1 as MNHEY and CDR2 as SVGAGI. The CDR3 sequence is 16 residues long. DNA for the CDR3: TGTGCCAGCAGTTACTCGAATTGGGGGGACCAAGAGACCCAGTACTTC. It yields the protein CASSYSNWGDQETQYF.

This chain connects TRBV29-1 to TRBJ2-7; D is unclear. Germline loops: CDR1 SQVTM, CDR2 ANQGSEA. The V end was cut by 7 bases, the J end by 2 bases, with 12 bases between. The CDR3 covers 12 residues. CDR3 in amino acids: CSALTGPYEQYF. In DNA form, the CDR3 reads TGCAGCGCCCTTACCGGACCCTACGAGCAGTACTTC.

V usage is TRBV12-3 or TRBV12-4 and J usage is TRBJ1-1; D gene uncertain. Trimming took off 7 bases at V and 3 bases at J, with 12 bases between the two ends. CDR3 length: 13 amino acids. The CDR3 nucleotides read TGTGCCAGCACAGGATACCTGGACACTGAAGCTTTCTTT. Its protein is CASTGYLDTEAFF.

This clonotype was detected only a few times. The genes are TRBV6-5 and TRBJ1-1; D is ambiguous. Germline V lookup: CDR1 MNHEY, CDR2 SVGAGI. CDR3 size: 16 residues. Trimming stripped 0 bases from V and 2 bases from J, with 13 bases between. CDR3 in DNA: TGTGCCAGCAGTTACTCGAGTTGGCAGAGAAACACTGAAGCTTTCTTT. Translated: CASSYSSWQRNTEAFF.